This T cell receptor beta chain was identified during a study of CD8+ T cells in alopecia areata. Overall study context: Among treated patients, oral tofacitinib was administered at 5 to 10 mg twice daily. General observations from the study: Scalp lesions, especially in alopecia totalis/universalis, had higher clonality than normal scalp.

In germline, CDR1 is KGHSH, CDR2 LQKENI. This CDR3 has 14 amino acids. V gave up 2 bases and J gave up 5 bases; unmatched junction bases: 5. In its sample, this clone was seen a few times. Its antigen remains unknown. As the sequencing template, cDNA was produced by extracting RNA and reverse transcribing it. Measured with immunoSEQ multiplex PCR; TCRdb has only the in-frame clones, and not every one. The profile covers roughly 150,000 clones, with about 60% appearing a single time and 6.4% taken by the ten largest. Punch biopsies of lesional scalp, plus peripheral blood, were taken from alopecia areata patients.

This TCR was recovered from a human donor with alopecia areata. Sequenced material: CD4+ T cells sorted from blood, taken at week 0. The chain is built from TRBV18 and TRBJ2-7; 8 bases align to TRBD1. The CDR3 nucleotides read TGTGCCAGCTCACCATCCGCAGGGGGCGACGAGCAGTACTTC. It specifies CASSPSAGGDEQYF.